The T cell receptor beta chain under discussion was sequenced for a study of beta chain features in type 1 diabetes. Study-wide background: Cell yields, gender and age were comparable in patients and healthy donors. Study findings and constraints: TCRB CDR3s from Type 1 diabetes patients were moderately but significantly shorter in all four CD4+ subsets. Whatever favoring of shorter templates PCR might show would apply equally to patients and controls.

Germline V lookup: CDR1 SQVTM, CDR2 ANQGSEA. V gave up 4 bases and J gave up 2 bases, with 11 bases separating them. The CDR3 covers 14 residues. The study reverse transcribed the entire isolated RNA, so it sequenced expressed TCRB transcripts. TCRdb's copy holds only in-frame clones and misses some; the assay was immunoSEQ multiplex PCR. This sample carries 150,000 or so clones, approximately 62% of them seen once, and the ten largest clones take around 0.08%. Via the markers CD45RO/CCR7/CD25/CD127/CD95/CD27, stem cell-like memory, regulatory, central memory and naive CD4+ cells were sorted. Sorted cells reached over 95% purity in every population. Points on this clone: Its target is unknown.

Material for sequencing was naive CD4+ T cells from blood. The chain links TRBV29-1 to TRBJ2-2; D ambiguous. The sequence derives from a man aged 25 to 45 with type 1 diabetes. The CDR3 region is CSVGKGLNTGELFF. The CDR3 DNA follows: TGCAGCGTTGGAAAGGGTTTAAACACCGGGGAGCTGTTTTTT.